Below are 9 T cell receptor beta chains sequenced from a single sample in a study of OX40 agonist ivuxolimab in advanced cancers. Sequenced by immunoSEQ multiplex PCR; TCRdb stores in-frame clones only, minus some. The repertoire has over 20,000 clones, approximately 84% of them found once; the top ten carry around a third. The sequences come from CD4+ or CD8+ T cells sorted from blood, collected in a trial of the OX40 agonist ivuxolimab. These receptors all come from an adult with an advanced solid tumor such as melanoma, head and neck, liver or kidney cancer.

The V gene is TRBV9, the J gene TRBJ2-7; D is ambiguous. The CDR3 length is 14 residues. Trimming left V 3 bases short and J 5 bases short, with 15 bases between. Germline V lookup: CDR1 SGDLS, CDR2 YYNGEE. Here the CDR3 DNA reads TGTGCCAGCAGCGCTGGACGTCCTTACGACGAGCAGTACTTC. This translates into CASSAGRPYDEQYF.

This chain joins TRBV5-4 and TRBJ2-3; D unclear. The ends were cut back, 2 bases at V and 0 bases at J, with 10 bases in the middle. The CDR3 length is 15 residues. In germline, CDR1 is SGHNT, CDR2 YYREEE (reference sequence). CDR3 residues: CASSLVAFSTDTQYF. For the CDR3, the DNA is TGTGCCAGCAGCTTAGTCGCATTTAGCACAGATACGCAGTATTTT.

The chain uses TRBV19 and TRBJ2-7; D not certain. The CDR3 extends over 13 amino acids. CDR1 LNHDA and CDR2 SQIVND come from the germline V gene (reference sequence). The V gene lost 9 bases and the J gene lost 1 base, with 13 bases spanning the gap. The CDR3 sequence: CASAPGPSYEQYF. The CDR3 coding sequence is TGTGCCAGCGCCCCGGGCCCATCCTACGAGCAGTACTTC. Together with reference TRBV19 and TRBJ2-7, the CDR3 gives the full variable domain: DGGITQSPKYLFRKEGQNVTLSCEQNLNHDAMYWYRQDPGQGLRLIYYSQIVNDFQKGDIAEGYSVSREKKESFPLTVTSAQKNPTAFYLCASAPGPSYEQYFGPGTRLTVT.

The V gene is TRBV4-1, the J gene TRBJ2-7; 7 positions agree with TRBD1. Looked up from germline, CDR1 is MGHRA and CDR2 is YSYEKL. CDR3 length: 13 amino acids. The V segment lost 5 bases and the J segment 3 bases; nucleotides outside the gene matches: 4. The CDR3: CASSYRDSYEQYF. CDR3 coding DNA: TGCGCCAGCAGCTATAGGGACAGCTACGAGCAGTACTTC.

This clone turned up a few times. This chain links TRBV11-3 with TRBJ2-1; D is tentatively TRBD1 or TRBD2 (6 bases each). Deletions cut 4 bases from V and 0 bases from J, with 22 bases between. Germline V CDR1 and CDR2: SGHNT, YENEEA. The CDR3 contains 19 residues. The DNA for the CDR3 is TGTGCCAGCAGCTCCCTCACAGGGAAAGGCGGGGTCTCCTACAATGAGCAGTTCTTC. This translates into CASSSLTGKGGVSYNEQFF.

The rearrangement joins TRBV2 to TRBJ2-7, with D maybe TRBD1 (5 bases). CDR1 is SNHLY and CDR2 is FYNNEI in the germline V gene. There are 11 residues in the CDR3. V was clipped by 7 bases and J by 3 bases, with 7 bases between them. The CDR3 here is CASIRGYEQYF. The CDR3 nucleotides read TGTGCCAGCATAAGGGGCTACGAGCAGTACTTC.

The chain employs TRBV11-2 and TRBJ1-6, with D unresolved. This CDR3 is built from 13 residues. V was cut by 0 bases and J by 8 bases, with 5 bases left in between. Germline V lookup: CDR1 SGHAT, CDR2 FQNNGV. The CDR3 DNA reads TGTGCCAGCAGCTTAGAATCCGATTCACCCCTCCACTTT. It yields the protein CASSLESDSPLHF.

The chain carries TRBV5-4 and TRBJ1-2; TRBD1 might be the D (6 bases). V was pared by 9 bases and J by 4 bases, with 19 bases between. Germline values: CDR1 SGHNT, CDR2 YYREEE (reference sequence). The CDR3 extends over 14 amino acids. The DNA of the CDR3 is TGTGCCACCACGATAACGGGGGGCTCCTATGGCTACACCTTC. Amino acids: CATTITGGSYGYTF.

This chain joins TRBV12-5 and TRBJ2-5; 9 bases map to TRBD2. The CDR3 spans 16 residues. With 1 base clipped from V and 4 bases from J, the junction kept 7 bases outside the gene matches. The germline V gene encodes CDR1 LGHNT and CDR2 FRNRAP. Here the CDR3 DNA reads TGTGCTAGTGGTTTGGCCATCCAACTAGCGGGAGAGACCCAGTACTTC. Translated, it gives CASGLAIQLAGETQYF.